The 23 T cell receptor beta chains below all came from one sample that was sequenced in a study of shared clonotypes between healthy human individuals. Libraries were prepared by immunoSEQ multiplex PCR; TCRdb keeps only in-frame clonotypes and omits some of them. Of roughly 2.2 million clones detected, approximately 95% appear once; the ten largest clones hold under 0.45%. Material: naive CD4+ T cells from PBMCs. Subset indicated: CD45RA+ positively selected. The receptor set was obtained from a man aged 18 to 30 in good health. Some clones in this sample may be carry-over from other donors' samples.

The chain has TRBV10-2 and TRBJ2-5; TRBD1 matches at 10 bases. This CDR3 contains 16 residues. The V and J ends lost 3 bases and 6 bases, in that order; junction bases with no gene match: 10. CDR1 is WSHSY, CDR2 SAAADI, per germline. The CDR3, as DNA: TGCGCCAGCAGTGATTACGACAGGGGGCGCATAAAGACCCAGTACTTC. Translating gives CASSDYDRGRIKTQYF.

The chain links TRBV20-1 to TRBJ2-7; D gene uncertain. The CDR3 extends over 10 amino acids. Germline assignment: CDR1 DFQATT and CDR2 SNEGSKA (reference sequence). V was clipped by 6 bases and J by 6 bases, with 9 bases between them. Here the CDR3 reads CSAGVTEQYF. Here the CDR3 DNA reads TGCAGTGCCGGAGTGACCGAGCAGTACTTC.

V is TRBV4-1 and J is TRBJ1-2; D gene uncertain. From germline, CDR1 is MGHRA and CDR2 YSYEKL. The V and J ends lost 4 bases and 2 bases respectively, with 14 bases between them. The CDR3 runs to 15 residues. The DNA of the CDR3 is TGCGCCAGCAGCCCCACCGAGAATCTAAACTATGGCTACACCTTC. Protein sequence: CASSPTENLNYGYTF.

This chain connects TRBV19 to TRBJ1-5, with no clear D. This CDR3 contains 15 residues. The V gene lost 5 bases and the J gene lost 5 bases, with 16 bases spanning the gap. The V gene's germline CDR1 is LNHDA and CDR2 SQIVND (reference sequence). The CDR3 sequence: CASSARGNEDQPQHF. The CDR3 region has the DNA TGTGCCAGTAGTGCCCGAGGGAATGAAGATCAGCCCCAGCATTTT.

J is TRBJ1-5 and V is TRBV27; D unresolved. The CDR3 extends over 14 amino acids. Germline V gene data show CDR1 as MNHEY and CDR2 as SMNVEV (reference sequence). The V gene lost 3 bases and the J gene lost 4 bases, with 10 bases spanning the gap. The DNA for the CDR3 is TGTGCCAGCAGTTTCTCCGGGTTAAATCAGCCCCAGCATTTT. It encodes CASSFSGLNQPQHF.

The V call is TRBV7-2, the J call TRBJ2-5, with TRBD1 matching over 7 bases. The CDR3 has 15 residues. From germline, CDR1 is SGHTA and CDR2 FQGNSA. Trimming removed 1 base from V and 2 bases from J; junction bases left unmatched: 4. The CDR3 DNA reads as TGTGCCAGCAGCTTAGAAGGGACAGAACAAGAGACCCAGTACTTC. Protein product: CASSLEGTEQETQYF.

V and J are TRBV5-6 and TRBJ2-7; a possible D gene is TRBD1 (5 bases). The V gene lost 1 base and the J gene lost 3 bases, with 14 bases spanning the gap. The CDR3 loop spans 15 amino acids. CDR1 is SGHDT, CDR2 YYEEEE, per germline. The CDR3 here is CASSLLGATGYEQYF. CDR3 bases: TGTGCCAGCAGCTTGTTAGGGGCCACCGGCTACGAGCAGTACTTC.

The rearrangement joins TRBV5-1 to TRBJ2-2, with 9 positions matching TRBD2. The germline V gene encodes CDR1 SGHRS and CDR2 YFSETQ. Trimming cost V 4 bases and J 6 bases; bases outside gene matches: 4. The CDR3 spans 14 residues. CDR3 amino acids: CASSKTSGAGELFF. In nucleotides, the CDR3 is TGCGCCAGCAGCAAGACTAGCGGCGCCGGGGAGCTGTTTTTT.

V usage is TRBV5-1 and J usage is TRBJ2-6; D may be TRBD1 (6 bases). Between the trimmed V and J ends, which lost 4 bases and 4 bases, there was a span of 12 bases. The CDR3 has 15 amino acids. Germline V CDR1 and CDR2: SGHRS, YFSETQ. The CDR3: CASSLQGFGANVLTF. CDR3 coding DNA: TGCGCCAGCAGCCTACAGGGCTTCGGGGCCAACGTCCTGACTTTC.

This chain connects TRBV28 to TRBJ1-5; unclear D gene. The CDR3 loop spans 10 amino acids. Germline V gene sequence: CDR1 MDHEN, CDR2 SYDVKM. V lost 7 bases and J lost 5, with 3 bases in between. The CDR3 loop reads CASNYQPQHF. CDR3 bases: TGTGCCAGCAATTATCAGCCCCAGCATTTT.

In regard to this clone: This CDR3 is also generated by other DNA sequences in the sample. The gene calls are TRBV5-4 and TRBJ2-3; D unresolved. CDR1 and CDR2 (germline): SGHNT, YYREEE (reference sequence). V lost 4 bases and J 2 bases, leaving 11 bases between the germline ends. CDR3 size: 14 residues. Here the CDR3 reads CASSPDRLTDTQYF. The CDR3 nucleotides read TGTGCCAGCAGCCCGGACCGACTCACAGATACGCAGTATTTT.

This clone was seen just once. The V and J genes are TRBV5-1 and TRBJ2-1; 7 bases agree with TRBD2. V shed 4 bases, J shed 2 bases, and the junction held 6 bases outside the gene matches. This CDR3 is 15 amino acids long. Germline CDR1 SGHRS, CDR2 YFSETQ. The CDR3 sequence: CASSRGRGTYNEQFF. The CDR3 DNA follows: TGCGCCAGCAGCCGAGGGAGGGGAACCTACAATGAGCAGTTCTTC.

This clone was seen a single time. This rearrangement joins TRBV28 to TRBJ1-5; 8 nucleotides match TRBD1. CDR1 is MDHEN, CDR2 SYDVKM, per germline. The CDR3 sequence is 14 residues long. V shed 6 bases, J shed 11 bases, and the junction held 12 bases outside the gene matches. The CDR3, as DNA: TGTGCCAGCAGCTATCTAACAGGGGGGGAGTCCCAGCATTTT. This codes for CASSYLTGGESQHF.

The DNA for the CDR3 is TGTGCCAGCAGCCAGATGAGGAACACTGAAGCTTTCTTT. It is translated as CASSQMRNTEAFF. The chain carries TRBV14 and TRBJ1-1, with D hard to call. Germline loops: CDR1 SGHDN, CDR2 FVKESK. Trimming shortened V by 3 bases and J by 1 base, and 6 bases separated the two germline ends. This CDR3 contains 13 residues.

Ten or more counts support this clone. Other DNA sequences of this sample code for an identical CDR3. The V and J genes are TRBV5-1 and TRBJ1-1; the D is unclear. Germline CDR1 is SGHRS and CDR2 is YFSETQ. The CDR3 is 13 amino acids. V lost 0 bases and J 1 base, leaving 4 bases between the germline ends. CDR3 sequence: CASSLAGNTEAFF. CDR3 nucleotide sequence: TGCGCCAGCAGCTTGGCAGGGAACACTGAAGCTTTCTTT.

This sequence joins TRBV9 and TRBJ2-5, with D perhaps given as TRBD1 or TRBD2 (6 bases each). Trimming shortened V by 0 bases and J by 5 bases, and 11 bases separated the two germline ends. This CDR3 region has 14 residues. The germline V gene encodes CDR1 SGDLS and CDR2 YYNGEE. DNA for the CDR3: TGTGCCAGCAGCGTAGGGAGGGGGACGGAGACCCAGTACTTC. As protein: CASSVGRGTETQYF.

The chain couples TRBV5-4 to TRBJ2-5; D might be TRBD2 (5 bases). Germline values: CDR1 SGHNT, CDR2 YYREEE (reference sequence). The CDR3 loop spans 14 amino acids. Trimming took 4 bases from V and 2 from J, leaving 12 bases between them. In DNA form, the CDR3 reads TGTGCCAGCAGCATACAGAGGGAGCAAGAGACCCAGTACTTC. This gives the protein CASSIQREQETQYF.

This chain links TRBV4-2 with TRBJ2-5, with D maybe TRBD2 (7 bases). The CDR3 contains 18 residues. Germline V gene sequence: CDR1 LGHNA, CDR2 YNFKEQ. V lost 0 bases and J 4 bases, leaving 21 bases between the germline ends. CDR3 residues: CASSQDIGASGGGETQYF. CDR3 sequence (DNA): TGTGCCAGCAGCCAAGATATAGGGGCTAGCGGAGGGGGAGAGACCCAGTACTTC.

This chain joins TRBV29-1 and TRBJ2-3; D gene unclear. The CDR3 covers 14 residues. Germline CDR1 is SQVTM and CDR2 is ANQGSEA. Trimming cost V 7 bases and J 5 bases, with 19 bases left between them. The CDR3 coding sequence is TGCAGCGCTGGAATCTTGGTAGTAGGAGATACGCAGTATTTT. It is translated as CSAGILVVGDTQYF.

The chain employs TRBV27 and TRBJ2-1; D possibly uses TRBD1 or TRBD2 (5 bases each). V was cut by 0 bases and J by 3 bases, with 12 bases left in between. There are 16 residues in the CDR3. Germline CDR1 MNHEY, CDR2 SMNVEV (reference sequence). The CDR3 sequence is CASSLSRGKVYNEQFF. The CDR3 DNA reads TGTGCCAGCAGTTTATCGAGGGGAAAGGTCTACAATGAGCAGTTCTTC.

The chain links TRBV6-5 to TRBJ1-5; maybe TRBD1 (6 bases). The V and J ends lost 0 bases and 7 bases respectively, with 13 bases between them. The germline gives CDR1 MNHEY, CDR2 SVGAGI. The CDR3 has 15 amino acids. CDR3 sequence: CASSYSGQRGQPQHF. The CDR3 nucleotides are TGTGCCAGCAGTTACTCAGGACAGCGGGGACAGCCCCAGCATTTT.

The gene calls are TRBV5-1 and TRBJ2-1; a possible D gene is TRBD1 (6 bases). V dropped 3 bases and J dropped 2 bases, with 15 bases sitting between them. Per the germline V gene, CDR1 is SGHRS and CDR2 is YFSETQ. The CDR3 contains 16 residues. The CDR3 protein is CASSSPRDIAYNEQFF. CDR3 DNA sequence: TGCGCCAGCAGCTCACCCCGGGACATAGCCTACAATGAGCAGTTCTTC.

The gene calls are TRBV21-1 and TRBJ2-7; the tabulated D call, TRBD2, remains unverified against the DNA. TRBV21-1 is deemed a pseudogene. The CDR3 spans 18 residues. Here the CDR3 DNA reads TGTGCCAGCAGAAAGGCGCTAGCGGGAGGGCGGTTGTCGGACGAGCAGTACTTC. It codes for CASRKALAGGRLSDEQYF.